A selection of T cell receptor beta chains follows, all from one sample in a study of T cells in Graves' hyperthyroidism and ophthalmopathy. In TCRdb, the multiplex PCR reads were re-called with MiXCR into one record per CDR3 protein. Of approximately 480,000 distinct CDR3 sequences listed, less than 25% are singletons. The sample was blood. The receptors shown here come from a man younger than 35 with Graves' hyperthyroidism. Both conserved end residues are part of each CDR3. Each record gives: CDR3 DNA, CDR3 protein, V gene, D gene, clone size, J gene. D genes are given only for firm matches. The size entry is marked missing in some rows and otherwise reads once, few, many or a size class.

CDR3 DNA: TGTGCCAGCAGAGCTTTAGCGGGGACGAGGATGGAGACCCAGTACTTC
CDR3 protein: CASRALAGTRMETQYF
V gene: TRBV6-1
D gene: TRBD2
clone size: .
J gene: TRBJ2-5

CDR3 DNA: TGTGCCAGCATACAGGGGGCTGGAGATTCACCCCTCCACTTT
CDR3 protein: CASIQGAGDSPLHF
V gene: TRBV28
D gene: TRBD1
clone size: many
J gene: TRBJ1-6

CDR3 DNA: TGTGCCTGGAGTTCAGGGGGCTCCTACGAGCAGTACTTC
CDR3 protein: CAWSSGGSYEQYF
V gene: TRBV30
D gene: TRBD1
clone size: many
J gene: TRBJ2-7

CDR3 DNA: TGTGCCAGCAGTTTGACAGGCTCCTTCTACGAGCAGTACTTC
CDR3 protein: CASSLTGSFYEQYF
V gene: TRBV28
D gene: .
clone size: many
J gene: TRBJ2-7

CDR3 DNA: TGCAGTGCCGGCCCCCTGACAGGTCAAAGTCAGCCCCAGCATTTT
CDR3 protein: CSAGPLTGQSQPQHF
V gene: TRBV20-1
D gene: .
clone size: many
J gene: TRBJ1-5

CDR3 DNA: TGCGCCAGCAGCCCCGGAGGCAGACAGTCCTATGGCTACACCTTC
CDR3 protein: CASSPGGRQSYGYTF
V gene: TRBV4-1
D gene: .
clone size: few
J gene: TRBJ1-2

CDR3 DNA: TGTGCCAGCAGTGAAGCCGGACAGGGTTCTGACGAGCAGTACTTC
CDR3 protein: CASSEAGQGSDEQYF
V gene: TRBV6-1
D gene: TRBD1
clone size: .
J gene: TRBJ2-7

CDR3 DNA: TGTGCCAGCAGTTATCAGGGGGCTCGAGCTTTCTTT
CDR3 protein: CASSYQGARAFF
V gene: TRBV6-5
D gene: TRBD1
clone size: many
J gene: TRBJ1-1

CDR3 DNA: TGTGCCAGCAGAAGGTCGGGGGTCACCGGGGAGCTGTTTTTT
CDR3 protein: CASRRSGVTGELFF
V gene: TRBV11-1
D gene: .
clone size: .
J gene: TRBJ2-2

CDR3 DNA: TGTGCCAGCAGTCCGGCTGGATTTTATGGCTACACCTTC
CDR3 protein: CASSPAGFYGYTF
V gene: TRBV6-7
D gene: .
clone size: many
J gene: TRBJ1-2

CDR3 DNA: TGCGCCAGCAGCCCGGGACAGACTGGAAACACCATATATTTT
CDR3 protein: CASSPGQTGNTIYF
V gene: TRBV5-1
D gene: TRBD1
clone size: many
J gene: TRBJ1-3